This TCR beta chain was profiled in a study of naive and memory T cell subsets. The study, taken as a whole, reports: Naive and memory repertoire findings lacked a ground truth for validation. Especially in CD8 cells, naive repertoires contained a few larger clonotypes, possibly CD45RA-re-expressing memory cells. Over 90% of naive TCR sequences appeared only once, unlike memory subsets.

An equimolar mix of two oligonucleotides served as the beta constant-region primer for TRBC1 and TRBC2. Nested alpha and beta constant-region primers with the SP2 primer drove four PCR rounds on ligated cDNA. Ligation attached a single-stranded oligonucleotide with a 12-nucleotide UMI and the SP2 primer to the cDNA 3' end. Via MiXCR, TCRdb re-called the UMI-ligation and nested PCR reads, giving one row per CDR3 protein. The sample lists roughly 99,000 distinct CDR3 sequences, about 10% occurring once. This clonotype was detected many times. Its antigen remains unidentified. From the second PCR step, alpha and beta chains were amplified apart. The source material was naive CD4+ T cells from blood. The receptor was derived from a human donor in good health.

CDR3 DNA sequence: TGCGCCAGCCTCGAGATGACAGGGAATCCCTACGAGCAGTACTTC. It translates to CASLEMTGNPYEQYF. V usage is TRBV10-1 and J usage is TRBJ2-7; 7 bases map to TRBD1. Germline CDR1 is WNHNN and CDR2 is SYGVQD (reference sequence). This CDR3 region has 15 residues. V was clipped by 8 bases and J by 2 bases; unmatched bases: 12.